The 11 T cell receptor beta chains reported below all come from one sample, sequenced in a study of beta chain features in type 1 diabetes. Overall study findings and caveats: Across all four CD4+ subsets, people with type 1 diabetes showed modestly shorter TCRB CDR3s.

These receptors' antigens are unknown. The investigators reverse transcribed all of the isolated RNA, so they sequenced expressed TCRB transcripts. Some clones are missing from TCRdb's copy, which holds only in-frame ones; the method was immunoSEQ multiplex PCR. The data contain about 660,000 clones, 11% to 15% of them seen just once; the ten biggest clones take up 0.04%. Input material: naive CD4+ T cells from blood. Every receptor here comes from a man between 18 and 29 years old with type 1 diabetes.

The chain links TRBV28 to TRBJ1-6; the D is unclear. The CDR3 is 12 amino acids. In germline, CDR1 is MDHEN, CDR2 SYDVKM. Trimming took 3 bases from V and 8 from J, leaving 5 bases between them. CDR3: CASSFRYSPLHF. The CDR3 nucleotides are TGTGCCAGCAGTTTTCGGTATTCACCCCTCCACTTT.

This chain links TRBV29-1 with TRBJ2-3, with 10 positions matching TRBD2. After removal of 7 bases from V and 5 bases from J, the junction contained 18 bases not matched to a gene. The germline V gene encodes CDR1 SQVTM and CDR2 ANQGSEA. The CDR3 runs to 17 residues. CDR3 DNA: TGCAGCGCTGCCTACCCCTCAAGGCTAGCGGGAGAAGATACGCAGTATTTT. Protein: CSAAYPSRLAGEDTQYF.

This clone has just a few counts. Other DNA sequences in this sample translate to the same CDR3. CDR3 amino acids: CASSYYHRGSYEQYF. For the CDR3, the DNA is TGTGCCAGCAGTTACTATCACAGGGGGTCCTACGAGCAGTACTTC. The rearrangement joins TRBV6-5 to TRBJ2-7, with TRBD1 identical over 8 bases. V lost 1 base and J lost 1; bases outside the gene matches: 3. Germline V gene sequence: CDR1 MNHEY, CDR2 SVGAGI. This CDR3 contains 15 residues.

This clone occurred a few times. The chain employs TRBV5-1 and TRBJ2-3; 11 nucleotides agree with TRBD2. J lost 3 bases, V lost 3 bases, and 12 bases had no gene match. The CDR3 loop spans 18 amino acids. Germline CDR1 SGHRS, CDR2 YFSETQ. CDR3 sequence reads: CASSSGILAGGSTDTQYF. CDR3 sequence (DNA): TGCGCCAGCAGCTCCGGGATCCTAGCGGGAGGCAGTACAGATACGCAGTATTTT.

This clone was detected a few times. The chain uses TRBV29-1 and TRBJ1-2; D may be TRBD1 (6 bases). The ends were cut back, 2 bases at V and 4 bases at J, with 20 bases in the middle. The CDR3 has 16 amino acids. Germline V CDR1 and CDR2: SQVTM, ANQGSEA. The CDR3 protein is CSVERTRGAPSYGYTF. CDR3 DNA sequence: TGCAGCGTTGAAAGGACGCGGGGGGCGCCGAGCTATGGCTACACCTTC.

The genes are TRBV30 and TRBJ1-2; D ambiguous. V lost 8 bases and J lost 3, with 13 bases in between. The CDR3 is made up of 12 amino acids. CDR1 and CDR2 (germline): GTSNPN, SVGIG (reference sequence). CDR3 nucleotide sequence: TGTGCCCGCTCGGGCGGGTACTATGGCTACACCTTC. Its protein product is CARSGGYYGYTF.

The chain employs TRBV5-5 and TRBJ1-5, with D unresolved. The CDR3 is made up of 16 amino acids. Germline loops: CDR1 SGHKS, CDR2 YYEKEE (reference sequence). V was shortened by 0 bases and J by 0 bases, with 10 bases between the two germline ends. The CDR3 region has the DNA TGTGCCAGCAGCTTGGCCGCTGCGAATAGCAATCAGCCCCAGCATTTT. Translation gives CASSLAAANSNQPQHF.

The J gene is TRBJ2-7, the V gene TRBV9, with D unclear. Deletions cut 0 bases from V and 4 bases from J, with 14 bases between. CDR1 and CDR2 from the germline V gene are SGDLS and YYNGEE. The CDR3 length is 15 residues. The CDR3 coding sequence is TGTGCCAGCAGCGTAGCTCTGGATTCTCCTTACGAGCAGTACTTC. Residues: CASSVALDSPYEQYF.

The rearrangement joins TRBV30 to TRBJ1-4; possibly TRBD1 for D (6 bases). The CDR3 spans 15 residues. CDR1 GTSNPN and CDR2 SVGIG come from the germline V gene (reference sequence). Trimming took 2 bases from V and 4 from J, leaving 14 bases between them. The CDR3 reads CAWSIIEGVNEKLFF. In nucleotides, the CDR3 is TGTGCCTGGAGTATAATTGAGGGGGTTAATGAAAAACTGTTTTTT. Full variable domain (missing parts from reference TRBV30 and TRBJ1-4): SQTIHQWPATLVQPVGSPLSLECTVEGTSNPNLYWYRQAAGRGLQLLFYSVGIGQISSEVPQNLSASRPQDRQFILSSKKLLLSDSGFYLCAWSIIEGVNEKLFFGSGTQLSVL.

The chain joins TRBV12-5 to TRBJ2-1; D might be TRBD1 (6 bases). CDR1 LGHNT and CDR2 FRNRAP come from the germline V gene. V was shortened by 6 bases and J by 2 bases, with 8 bases between the two germline ends. This CDR3 comprises 13 residues. CDR3 sequence (DNA): TGTGCTAGTGGACGGGACACCTACAATGAGCAGTTCTTC. Translation: CASGRDTYNEQFF.

This clone came up a few times. This chain links TRBV29-1 with TRBJ2-2; no definite D call. V lost 4 bases to trimming and J lost 3 bases, with 9 bases between them. This CDR3 is built from 13 residues. The germline gives CDR1 SQVTM, CDR2 ANQGSEA. As DNA, the CDR3 is TGCAGCGTTGCTTTCCAGTACACCGGGGAGCTGTTTTTT. Translation gives CSVAFQYTGELFF.